The T cell receptor beta chain under discussion was sequenced for a study of shared clonotypes between healthy human individuals (dated by TCRdb to 2019 to 2021). Study-wide context: A few men and two women, aged 18 to 49 years, made up the cohort. For each donor, CD4 naive and CD4 memory were each run on three plates, CD8 naive on two plates, and CD8 memory on one plate. Libraries were prepared and TCR repertoires were sequenced by different laboratories using diverse techniques, in order to increase sequencing depth and limit assay-specific biases. Each donor's leukapheresis produced roughly between about 0.9 and 9.5 billion PBMCs. To estimate repertoire size and how much clonotypes are shared between individuals, the study performed deep sequencing of blood TCR repertoires from a few healthy adults.

Results the study describes overall, beyond this receptor: Sharing across several donors was observed for 4.5% to 6.5% of naive CD4, about 3.2% of naive CD8, over 2% of memory CD4, and about 0.4% of memory CD8 clonotypes. Because the study included only a small number of donors, the genetic and exposure-history diversity represented was limited. Sampling was restricted to blood, and TCR repertoires in tissues likely differ from the TCR repertoires found in blood. Naive subsets generally had larger estimated clonotype richness than memory subsets did. Compared with non-shared clonotypes, the clonotypes found in all four sorted-subset donors had higher generation probabilities. Even with the large sequencing depth, rarefaction of the sorted-subset datasets indicated that sequencing was incomplete. Based on pairwise subsampling, the degree of clonotype sharing among donors was expected to be affected by sequencing depth.

Donors were healthy HIV-negative adults with no recently reported acute infections or vaccinations. Every donor was a Caucasian adult residing in Nashville, Tennessee, USA. CD4+ T cells were enriched by magnetic negative selection, after which naive cells were positively selected on CD45RA and the negative fraction was taken as the memory subset. Blood was obtained by leukapheresis, after which PBMCs were separated by Ficoll-Histopaque density gradient centrifugation and cryopreserved in liquid nitrogen vapor phase. Purity and quantity of every magnetically sorted T cell population were checked by analytical flow cytometry. Genomic DNA was isolated from every sorted fraction and measured by UV absorbance on a Nanodrop 2000c. As concerns this clone: Its antigen target is currently unknown. Per-nucleotide qualities are absent, and no much larger clonotype sits a single base away.

TCR CDR3 regions were amplified from genomic DNA by multiplex PCR using the deep immunoSEQ assay. For each cell subset, the extracted genomic DNA was distributed evenly across all wells of several immunoSEQ 96-well plates, and each plate served as one replicate. For sorted subsets, each replicate PCR was loaded with 200 ng genomic DNA, equivalent to approximately 33,000 T cell genomes. The purified libraries were quantified using a Qubit 3.0 fluorometer, sized with a Bioanalyzer 2100, and then quantified again using the KAPA Library Quantification kit. Every immunoSEQ 96-well plate was sequenced on a separate single-read 150-cycle Illumina NextSeq 550 flow cell. Per the authors' processing: The immunoSEQ output contained only junctional sequences without quality scores, so filtering could not match that applied to full-length reads. To assign V/J genes and CDR3, sequences were annotated using PyIR, a Python wrapper for IgBLAST v1.9, with IMGT germline references. Any read was removed if the V/J assignment was weak (E-value above 1e-6), the CDR3 was missing, or the read contained stop codons, out-of-frame junctions, or ambiguous translated residues. A V3J clonotype was defined by an identical inferred V gene, J gene, and CDR3 amino acid sequence. Percentage overlap between repertoires was calculated by dividing the number of shared unique clonotypes by the size of the smaller repertoire. Repertoire richness was assessed with RTK rarefaction, the Chao1 estimator, and Recon v2.1 estimates of unobserved clonotypes. For all TCRbeta clonotypes obtained by the gDNA method from a handful of donors, generation probabilities were computed with OLGA. The immuneACCESS repertoire file appears here via TCRdb, limited to in-frame rearrangements. These files lack a portion of the clones; in checked studies, under half of the deficit traces to unresolved V genes, and the cause of the others is not known. The DNA gave D and trimming, while V, J and clone size come from that table. Recorded for this sample are some 200,000 clones; 80% to 95% of them occurred a single time. 0.065% to 0.07% of the sample comes from the top ten.

Sequences were obtained from naive CD4+ T cells sorted from blood. What this sample's cell subset or site label stands for: CD45RA+ positively selected. This receptor was identified in a woman aged 25 to 45 in good health.

The CDR3 sequence is CASSLVVAGALSDTQYF. The DNA sequence is as follows: TGTGCCAGCAGCTTAGTAGTAGCGGGAGCATTATCAGATACGCAGTATTTT. The chain was built from TRBV7-8 and TRBJ2-3; TRBD2 aligns with 9 central bases. At the junction V is shortened by 1 base and J by 4 bases; bases outside the gene matches: 9. The CDR3, from cysteine to phenylalanine, totals 17 residues. Only CDR3 DNA is held: 51 bases, read in frame from base 1. CDR1 and CDR2 are drawn from the germline V gene: SGHVS, FQNEAQ.